This T cell receptor beta chain was recorded in a study of metastatic and nonmetastatic thyroid tumors. No treatment of any kind had been given to any patient before thyroid surgery. The CDR3 sequence is 15 residues long. Germline V CDR1 and CDR2: MNHEY, SMNVEV (reference sequence). V was shortened by 5 bases and J by 6 bases, with 16 bases between the two germline ends. TCRdb re-called clones via MiXCR from the PCR reads. The sample carries tens of thousands of clones, approximately 30% recorded once. This clone was seen only a few times. Its cognate antigen is unknown. Study-wide points: Compared with benign nodules, malignant thyroid tumors were reported to have significantly higher TCR beta diversity in both blood and tumor.

The sequencing input was blood. The chain is built from TRBV27 and TRBJ2-2, with D possibly being TRBD1 or TRBD2 (5 bases each). The TCR comes from a female donor with papillary thyroid cancer or a benign thyroid nodule (not recorded which). Some clones in this sample may be carry-over from other donors' samples. CDR3 protein: CASSQQGEIAGELFF. In DNA form, the CDR3 reads TGTGCCAGCAGTCAGCAGGGAGAGATCGCCGGGGAGCTGTTTTTT.